The rows below give T cell receptor beta chains drawn from one sample of a study of T cells in Graves' hyperthyroidism and ophthalmopathy. TCRdb re-called the multiplex PCR reads with MiXCR, one entry per CDR3 protein. The table lists roughly 240,000 distinct CDR3 sequences, roughly 17% of them singletons, with around 30% in the top ten. The specimen sequenced was blood. The source is a young woman with Graves' ophthalmopathy. Both conserved end residues are part of each CDR3.

V gene: TRBV5-1
CDR3 length: 15
J gene: TRBJ2-7
CDR3 protein: CASSPLSGQGYEQYF

V gene: TRBV30
CDR3 length: 14
J gene: TRBJ2-1
CDR3 protein: CAWSRLASYNEQFF

V gene: TRBV4-1
CDR3 length: 13
J gene: TRBJ2-5
CDR3 protein: CASSLWIQETQYF

V gene: TRBV9
CDR3 length: 15
J gene: TRBJ2-7
CDR3 protein: CASSGTGTSGYEQYF

V gene: TRBV6-5
CDR3 length: 14
J gene: TRBJ1-3
CDR3 protein: CASSYLTSGNTIYF

V gene: TRBV4-2
CDR3 length: 14
J gene: TRBJ2-7
CDR3 protein: CASSQLTVSYEQYF

V gene: TRBV2
CDR3 length: 12
J gene: TRBJ2-7
CDR3 protein: CASTAGPVEQYF

V gene: TRBV3-1
CDR3 length: 15
J gene: TRBJ1-4
CDR3 protein: CASSQVGYPNEKLFF

V gene: TRBV6-1
CDR3 length: 22
J gene: TRBJ2-2
CDR3 protein: CASTRRWGRGFTSGANTGELFF

V gene: TRBV29-1
CDR3 length: 13
J gene: TRBJ2-1
CDR3 protein: CSVESSGYNEQFF

V gene: TRBV20-1
CDR3 length: 16
J gene: TRBJ2-3
CDR3 protein: CSARGLAGAHPDTQYF

V gene: TRBV6-1
CDR3 length: 15
J gene: TRBJ1-1
CDR3 protein: CASSLGPRENTEAFF

V gene: TRBV14
CDR3 length: 16
J gene: TRBJ2-1
CDR3 protein: CASSQVPAGAYNEQFF

V gene: TRBV12-3/TRBV12-4
CDR3 length: 15
J gene: TRBJ2-1
CDR3 protein: CASSLGGGAYNEQFF

V gene: TRBV20-1
CDR3 length: 15
J gene: TRBJ1-1
CDR3 protein: CSAPMGQGAVTEAFF

V gene: TRBV7-9
CDR3 length: 16
J gene: TRBJ2-3
CDR3 protein: CASSLRIGTSTDTQYF

V gene: TRBV6-1
CDR3 length: 16
J gene: TRBJ1-4
CDR3 protein: CASSGRDRAPNEKLFF

V gene: TRBV28
CDR3 length: 19
J gene: TRBJ2-7
CDR3 protein: CASNLPTGTSASSSYEQYF

V gene: TRBV5-6
CDR3 length: 15
J gene: TRBJ2-2
CDR3 protein: CASSLVGLDTGELFF

V gene: TRBV6-6
CDR3 length: 17
J gene: TRBJ1-1
CDR3 protein: CASSYSFAAGGRTEAFF

V gene: TRBV5-6
CDR3 length: 16
J gene: TRBJ2-5
CDR3 protein: CASSSGQGISQETQYF

V gene: TRBV19
CDR3 length: 13
J gene: TRBJ2-7
CDR3 protein: CASSITRGYEQYF

V gene: TRBV7-2
CDR3 length: 17
J gene: TRBJ2-5
CDR3 protein: CASSPWGLAGASETQYF

V gene: TRBV28
CDR3 length: 16
J gene: TRBJ2-5
CDR3 protein: CASRGGNSNTGETQYF

V gene: TRBV9
CDR3 length: 17
J gene: TRBJ2-3
CDR3 protein: CASSARVLATSTDTQYF

V gene: TRBV11-3
CDR3 length: 15
J gene: TRBJ2-5
CDR3 protein: CASTNYPAPQETQYF

V gene: TRBV5-1
CDR3 length: 15
J gene: TRBJ2-7
CDR3 protein: CASSPEPGQTYEQYF

V gene: TRBV20-1
CDR3 length: 13
J gene: TRBJ2-7
CDR3 protein: CSATRDYNYEQYF

V gene: TRBV5-1
CDR3 length: 14
J gene: TRBJ2-5
CDR3 protein: CASSPTGGRETQYF

V gene: TRBV28
CDR3 length: 13
J gene: TRBJ1-1
CDR3 protein: CASRPPGGTEAFF

V gene: TRBV11-2
CDR3 length: 16
J gene: TRBJ2-1
CDR3 protein: CASSLKSGLSYNEQFF

V gene: TRBV3-1
CDR3 length: 15
J gene: TRBJ1-6
CDR3 protein: CASSHGQGYNSPLHF

V gene: TRBV6-2/TRBV6-3
CDR3 length: 14
J gene: TRBJ1-1
CDR3 protein: CASSYTAMNTEAFF

V gene: TRBV28
CDR3 length: 12
J gene: TRBJ1-6
CDR3 protein: CASSRSNSPLHF

V gene: TRBV12-3/TRBV12-4
CDR3 length: 14
J gene: TRBJ2-2
CDR3 protein: CASSFEGYTGELFF

V gene: TRBV7-9
CDR3 length: 13
J gene: TRBJ1-2
CDR3 protein: CASSLVAIGGYTF

V gene: TRBV9
CDR3 length: 17
J gene: TRBJ2-1
CDR3 protein: CASSVGTSGSSYNEQFF

V gene: TRBV12-5
CDR3 length: 18
J gene: TRBJ2-2
CDR3 protein: CASGNPGTGRQFTGELFF

V gene: TRBV20-1
CDR3 length: 14
J gene: TRBJ2-3
CDR3 protein: CSARPLAGTDTQYF

V gene: TRBV6-1
CDR3 length: 15
J gene: TRBJ2-7
CDR3 protein: CASSYIWEGSYEQYF

V gene: TRBV4-1
CDR3 length: 18
J gene: TRBJ1-6
CDR3 protein: CASSQEVLQGLNNSPLHF

V gene: TRBV6-1
CDR3 length: 12
J gene: TRBJ1-2
CDR3 protein: CASSDRGYGYTF

V gene: TRBV12-3/TRBV12-4
CDR3 length: 13
J gene: TRBJ1-1
CDR3 protein: CASSLVSGPEAFF

V gene: TRBV28
CDR3 length: 13
J gene: TRBJ2-7
CDR3 protein: CASSLVTGYEQYF

V gene: TRBV20-1
CDR3 length: 17
J gene: TRBJ1-5
CDR3 protein: CSARLILGGGAYQPQHF

V gene: TRBV20-1
CDR3 length: 14
J gene: TRBJ2-7
CDR3 protein: CSARELGASYEQYF

V gene: TRBV6-5
CDR3 length: 13
J gene: TRBJ1-1
CDR3 protein: CASSYSKNTEAFF

V gene: TRBV19
CDR3 length: 19
J gene: TRBJ1-1
CDR3 protein: CASSLSIYITGAMNTEAFF

V gene: TRBV9
CDR3 length: 15
J gene: TRBJ2-3
CDR3 protein: CASSLGPPRTDTQYF

V gene: TRBV11-2
CDR3 length: 16
J gene: TRBJ2-5
CDR3 protein: CASSLITGDHTKTQYF